This TCR beta chain was sequenced during a study of blood T cells in healthy people across ages. In each sample, at least 6 million PBMCs were isolated. In its sample, this clonotype was seen many times. Together with a sample-barcoded 5' primer, a J-beta primer mix was included in a second PCR lasting about 7 to 12 cycles. Any given sample supplied a minimum of 2.5 million CDR3-containing paired-end reads. TCRdb ran MiXCR on the 5' RACE reads and lists one entry per CDR3 protein. The sample contains hundreds of thousands of distinct CDR3 sequences, less than 45% of which appear only once. The CDR3 length is 22 residues. Germline-derived CDR1 and CDR2 are LNHNV and YYDKDF (reference sequence). The J segment lost 1 base and the V segment lost 5 bases, leaving 25 bases of the junction unmatched.

What was sequenced was blood. The V and J genes are TRBV15 and TRBJ1-1, with 10 bases that match TRBD1. This TCR was sampled from a man older than 75 in good health. The CDR3 DNA follows: TGTGCCACCAGCGCCCTAGGGAACCGGGACAGGGGTTACTCAATAAGGAACACTGAAGCTTTCTTT. It encodes CATSALGNRDRGYSIRNTEAFF.